Here is one T cell receptor beta chain with its context. This clonotype occurred a few times. No cognate antigen has been identified for it. No base quality information exists; no much larger clone differs at one position. This specimen belongs to a study of T-cell reconstitution after alpha-beta-depleted transplantation in children (dated by TCRdb to the mid-2010s). With regard to the full study: The study quantitatively tracked T-cell immune reconstitution after TCRalphabeta/CD19-depleted allogeneic hematopoietic cell transplantation in children using TCR repertoire profiling. The full study reports these points: In some patients, the high TCRbeta diversity seen at day 60 was put down to recipient T cells and intrathymic progenitors that had survived conditioning. About two months after transplant, the apparently early recovery of alphabetaT-cell counts reportedly depended on just several hundred clones that had expanded rapidly and came from non-depleted graft cells. Over subsequent months, a decline in hyperexpanded clone frequencies was noted, and after one year, T-cell counts and TCRbeta diversity were mostly ascribed to newly produced T cells.

From a lookup of the germline V gene, CDR1 and CDR2 are SNHLY and FYNNEI. V and J are trimmed by 8 bases and 1 base, and the gene matches miss 14 bases of the junction. Measured from the cysteine to the phenylalanine, the CDR3 is 18 residues long. Solely the CDR3 DNA is kept, with 54 bases framed from the first base. The sample's treatment or condition label, in plain terms: allogeneic hematopoietic cell transplantation with graft depleted of TCRalphabeta T cells and CD19 B cells. TCRalphabeta/CD19-depleted allogeneic hematopoietic cell grafts were given to the transplant recipients, all of whom were children. The method was PCR. Sequencing used an Illumina HiSeq 2500. To normalize quantification of the TCRbeta repertoire, the TCR libraries were built with molecular barcoding that relied on unique molecular identifiers. TCRdb reprocessed the public reads (quality trimming at Q25 with fastp, clone calling with MiXCR) and kept in-frame beta chains. Each CDR3 protein appears once, grouped with its most common genes and DNA. The sample includes roughly 790,000 distinct CDR3 sequences, with less than 20% observed a single time. Roughly 5% of the sample goes to the ten largest clones.

The sequences come from PBMCs, mostly from graft donor cells, collected 360 days after TCRalphabeta/CD19-depleted stem cell transplant. This TCR was recovered from a male patient aged 10-17 years who had a stem cell transplant for acute lymphoblastic leukemia, so the T cells may come from the graft donor. Recombination joined TRBV2 with TRBJ2-3, and TRBD2 aligns with 11 junction nucleotides. This receptor carries the CDR3 CASRKRVAGGLRTDTQYF. The DNA reads TGTGCCAGCCGGAAACGGGTAGCGGGAGGGTTACGCACAGATACGCAGTATTTT.